Only one count was recorded for the clone carrying this TCR beta chain. Its antigen is currently unknown. Compared with germline, one end of the junction differs, possibly owing to a read error. The record originates from a study of T cell responses to AZD1222 COVID-19 vaccine. Some clones are missing from TCRdb's copy, which holds only in-frame ones; the method was immunoSEQ multiplex PCR. The sample has tens of thousands of clones, about 92% seen once. Doses given second, at about 4 or about 12 weeks, were pooled. General study findings and limits: There were repertoire samples only from the period after the peak T cell response. Of spike-specific TCRs, nearly half reportedly target regions left unmutated in variants.

This clonotype was sampled from an adult who received the AZD1222 COVID-19 vaccine. The sample here was peripheral blood, taken 28 days after the second AZD1222 dose.

The CDR3 here is CASNREPTEVFF. The DNA of the CDR3 is TGTGCGAGTAACCGGGAGCCCACTGAAGTTTTCTTT. This sequence joins TRBV19 and TRBJ1-1; D unresolved. The CDR3 length is 12 residues. The germline V gene encodes CDR1 LNHDA and CDR2 SQIVND (reference sequence).